This is a list of T cell receptor beta chains from one sample in a study of cytomegalovirus exposure and HLA in healthy donors. Repertoires were generated with immunoSEQ multiplex PCR, while TCRdb's copy carries only in-frame clones and drops some. The table has 100,000 or so clones, 70% to 85% seen once. Sequences were obtained from PBMCs. Receptor source: a middle-aged man in good health and CMV-seropositive. CDR3s include the opening cysteine and the closing phenylalanine or tryptophan. A D gene is named only where the DNA matches it firmly.

len	d_gene	v_gene	j_gene	CDR3aa	CDR3nt
13	-	TRBV5-8	TRBJ2-1	CASSLFRSNEQFF	TGTGCCAGCAGCTTGTTCCGGTCCAATGAGCAGTTCTTC
16	-	TRBV5-6	TRBJ2-2	CASSFQGPCGTGELFF	TGTGCCAGCAGCTTCCAGGGCCCGTGCGGCACCGGGGAGCTGTTTTTT
17	TRBD1	TRBV28	TRBJ2-1	CASSLLNRQGTYNEQFF	TGTGCCAGCAGCCTCCTGAATCGACAGGGGACCTACAATGAGCAGTTCTTC
15	TRBD2	TRBV9	TRBJ2-1	CASSARTSGSNEQFF	TGTGCCAGCAGCGCTCGGACTAGCGGGTCCAATGAGCAGTTCTTC
15	TRBD2	TRBV5-1	TRBJ2-5	CASSSGLAGGETQYF	TGCGCCAGCAGCTCTGGACTAGCGGGAGGTGAGACCCAGTACTTC
14	-	TRBV2	TRBJ1-6	CASSRRVWNSPLHF	TGTGCCAGCAGTAGGAGGGTTTGGAATTCACCCCTCCACTTT
16	TRBD1	TRBV25-1	TRBJ2-7	CASGHTGTGSSGEQYF	TGTGCCAGCGGACATACCGGGACAGGGAGTTCAGGCGAGCAGTACTTC
11	-	TRBV7-2	TRBJ2-3	CASGSTDTQYF	TGTGCCTCCGGGTCGACAGATACGCAGTATTTT
15	TRBD2	TRBV18	TRBJ2-1	CASSASGGSYNEQFF	TGTGCCAGCTCAGCTAGCGGGGGTTCCTACAATGAGCAGTTCTTC
15	-	TRBV9	TRBJ1-3	CASSEGRVTGNTIYF	TGTGCCAGCAGCGAGGGGAGGGTGACCGGAAACACCATATATTTT
14	TRBD1	TRBV7-2	TRBJ1-2	CASSQDRDRERYTF	TGTGCCAGCAGCCAAGATAGGGACAGGGAGCGCTACACCTTC
13	-	TRBV11-3	TRBJ2-7	CAGRCRESYEQYF	TGTGCCGGTAGGTGCAGGGAATCCTACGAGCAGTACTTC
15	-	TRBV5-1	TRBJ2-7	CASSFNGGDSYEQYF	TGCGCCAGCAGCTTTAACGGGGGAGACTCCTACGAGCAGTACTTC
16	TRBD1	TRBV4-3	TRBJ2-3	CASSPRDRGNTDTQYF	TGCGCCAGCAGCCCTCGGGACAGGGGAAACACAGATACGCAGTATTTT
20	TRBD1	TRBV19	TRBJ1-5	CASSPLLRDRGVRSNQPQHF	TGTGCCAGTAGTCCTTTACTCCGGGACAGGGGGGTTAGGAGCAATCAGCCCCAGCATTTT
15	-	TRBV18	TRBJ1-6	CASSPGGGDNSPLHF	TGTGCCAGCTCACCGGGGGGGGGAGATAATTCACCCCTCCACTTT
15	-	TRBV19	TRBJ1-6	CASKEGDSYNSPLHF	TGTGCCAGTAAGGAGGGAGACAGCTATAATTCACCCCTCCACTTT
15	-	TRBV5-6	TRBJ1-5	CASSLGGISNQPQHF	TGTGCCAGCAGCTTAGGCGGCATTAGCAATCAGCCCCAGCATTTT
18	TRBD1	TRBV4-1	TRBJ1-6	CASSPLQTSEGAASPLHF	TGCGCCAGCAGCCCTCTCCAGACGTCCGAGGGGGCGGCTTCACCCCTCCACTTT
15	TRBD1	TRBV2	TRBJ2-3	CASSDRTGGGDTQYF	TGTGCCAGCAGTGATAGGACAGGGGGAGGGGATACGCAGTATTTT